This is a list of T cell receptor beta chains from one sample in a study of response to subunit inactivated influenza vaccine. MiXCR, run by TCRdb on the RT-PCR reads, gives a single entry per CDR3 protein. This sample has roughly 650,000 distinct CDR3 sequences, with about 15% found just once. The material sequenced was PBMCs from blood, taken roughly 15 days before vaccination. The receptor set was obtained from a man in his fifties who received an inactivated influenza vaccine. The CDR3 runs from the conserved cysteine through the conserved F or W. Fields, in order: V gene, CDR3 protein.

V: TRBV9; CDR3: CASSLGGHSTDTQYF
V: TRBV27; CDR3: CASSERVGTSNYEQFF
V: TRBV9; CDR3: CASSLRGAGGAGEQFF
V: TRBV14; CDR3: CASSLTAGPLSRDTQYF
V: TRBV5-1; CDR3: CASSVGQGASDTQYF
V: TRBV27; CDR3: CASSLLAGGPYEQYF
V: TRBV12-3/TRBV12-4; CDR3: CASNAANTGELFF
V: TRBV4-3; CDR3: CASSRGIYSNQPQHF
V: TRBV24-1; CDR3: CATSDHGYTQYF
V: TRBV10-3; CDR3: CAISPTGRNTEAFF
V: TRBV6-1; CDR3: CASSGTSRNEQFF
V: TRBV7-9; CDR3: CASSSTGAGNTIYF
V: TRBV5-1; CDR3: CASSGDINQPQHF
V: TRBV28; CDR3: CASLGLTDTQYF
V: TRBV12-3/TRBV12-4; CDR3: CASSPDSRLHF
V: TRBV9; CDR3: CASSSRLGSSTDTQYF
V: TRBV20-1; CDR3: CSAVQGPGQPQHF
V: TRBV5-4; CDR3: CASSSPGRGLTEAFF
V: TRBV29-1; CDR3: CSARGGQTSGEQYF